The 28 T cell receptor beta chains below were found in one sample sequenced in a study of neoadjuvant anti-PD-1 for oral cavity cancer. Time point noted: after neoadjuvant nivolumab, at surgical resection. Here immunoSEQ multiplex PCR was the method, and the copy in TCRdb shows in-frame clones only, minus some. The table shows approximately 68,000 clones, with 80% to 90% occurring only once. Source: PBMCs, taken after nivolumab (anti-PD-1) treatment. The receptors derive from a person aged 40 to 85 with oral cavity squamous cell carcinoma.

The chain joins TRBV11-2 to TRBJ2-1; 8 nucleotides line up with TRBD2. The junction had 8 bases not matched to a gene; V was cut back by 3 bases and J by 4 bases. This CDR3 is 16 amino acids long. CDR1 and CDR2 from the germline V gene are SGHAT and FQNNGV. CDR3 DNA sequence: TGTGCCAGCAGCTTTGGACGGGGGGGCTTGTACAATGAGCAGTTCTTC. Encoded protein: CASSFGRGGLYNEQFF.

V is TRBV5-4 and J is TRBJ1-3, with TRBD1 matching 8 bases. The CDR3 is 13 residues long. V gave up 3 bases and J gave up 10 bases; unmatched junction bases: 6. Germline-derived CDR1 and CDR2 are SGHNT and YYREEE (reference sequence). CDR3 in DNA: TGTGCCAGCAGCTCGGACAGGGCCCCGACCATATATTTT. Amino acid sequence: CASSSDRAPTIYF.

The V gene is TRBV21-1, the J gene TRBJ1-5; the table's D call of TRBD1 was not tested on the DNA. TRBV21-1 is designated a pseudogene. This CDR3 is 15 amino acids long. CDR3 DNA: TGTGCCAGCAGCAAACTCGGGACAGGCAATCAGCCCCAGCATTTT. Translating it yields CASSKLGTGNQPQHF.

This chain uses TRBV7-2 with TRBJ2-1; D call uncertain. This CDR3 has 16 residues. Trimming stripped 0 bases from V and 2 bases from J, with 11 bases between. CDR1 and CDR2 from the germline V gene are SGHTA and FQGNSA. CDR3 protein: CASSLASAVAYNEQFF. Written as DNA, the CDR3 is TGTGCCAGCAGCTTAGCGTCGGCAGTTGCCTACAATGAGCAGTTCTTC.

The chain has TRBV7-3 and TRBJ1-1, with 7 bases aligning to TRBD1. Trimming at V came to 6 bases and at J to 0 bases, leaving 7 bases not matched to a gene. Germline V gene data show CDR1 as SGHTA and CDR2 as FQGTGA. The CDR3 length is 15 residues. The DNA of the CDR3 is TGTGCCAGCAGGCGGACAGGTTCTTTGAACACTGAAGCTTTCTTT. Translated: CASRRTGSLNTEAFF.

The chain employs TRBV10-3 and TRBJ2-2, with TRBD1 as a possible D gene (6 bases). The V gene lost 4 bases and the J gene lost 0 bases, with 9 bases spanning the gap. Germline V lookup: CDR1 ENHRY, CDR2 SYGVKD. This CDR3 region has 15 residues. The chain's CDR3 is CAISGGHANTGELFF. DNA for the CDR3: TGTGCCATCAGTGGGGGACACGCGAACACCGGGGAGCTGTTTTTT.

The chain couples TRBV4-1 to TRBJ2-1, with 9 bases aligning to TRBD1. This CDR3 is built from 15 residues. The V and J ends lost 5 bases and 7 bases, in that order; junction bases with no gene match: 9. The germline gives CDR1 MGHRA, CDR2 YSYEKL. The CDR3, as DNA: TGCGCCAGCAGCGCCCGGGACAGGGAAGTAAATGAGCAGTTCTTC. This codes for CASSARDREVNEQFF.

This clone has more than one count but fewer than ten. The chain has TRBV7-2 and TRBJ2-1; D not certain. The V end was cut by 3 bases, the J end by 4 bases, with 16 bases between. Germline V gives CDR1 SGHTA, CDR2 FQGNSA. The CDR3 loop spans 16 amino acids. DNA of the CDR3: TGTGCCAGCAGCTTCCCTAAATCGACCCTTTACAATGAGCAGTTCTTC. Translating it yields CASSFPKSTLYNEQFF. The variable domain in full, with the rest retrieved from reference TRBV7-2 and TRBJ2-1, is GAGVSQSPSNKVTEKGKDVELRCDPISGHTALYWYRQSLGQGLEFLIYFQGNSAPDKSGLPSDRFSAERTGGSVSTLTIQRTQQEDSAVYLCASSFPKSTLYNEQFFGPGTRLTVL.

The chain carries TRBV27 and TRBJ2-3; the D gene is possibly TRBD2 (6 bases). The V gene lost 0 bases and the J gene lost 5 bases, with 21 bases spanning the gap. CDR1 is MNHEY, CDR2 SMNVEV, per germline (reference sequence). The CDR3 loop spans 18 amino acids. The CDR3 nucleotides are TGTGCCAGCAGTTTATCGAACATGTGGAGGAGGGGCGAAGATACGCAGTATTTT. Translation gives CASSLSNMWRRGEDTQYF.

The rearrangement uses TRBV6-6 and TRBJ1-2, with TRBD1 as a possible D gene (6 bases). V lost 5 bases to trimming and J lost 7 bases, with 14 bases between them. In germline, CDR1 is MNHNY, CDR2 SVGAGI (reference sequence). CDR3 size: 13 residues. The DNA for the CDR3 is TGTGCCAGCAGTGTACTCGTGACAGGTGGCTACACCTTC. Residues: CASSVLVTGGYTF.

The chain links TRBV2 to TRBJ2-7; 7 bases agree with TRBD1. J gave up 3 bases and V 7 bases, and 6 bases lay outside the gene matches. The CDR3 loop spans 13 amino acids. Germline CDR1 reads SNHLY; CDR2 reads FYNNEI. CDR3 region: CASTGDRFYEQYF. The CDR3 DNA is TGTGCCAGCACTGGGGACAGATTCTACGAGCAGTACTTC.

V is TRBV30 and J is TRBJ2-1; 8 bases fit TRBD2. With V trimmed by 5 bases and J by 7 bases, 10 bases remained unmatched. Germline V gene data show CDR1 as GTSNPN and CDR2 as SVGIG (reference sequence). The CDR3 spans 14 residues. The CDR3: CAWGGTPGGNEQFF. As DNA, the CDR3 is TGTGCCTGGGGGGGGACCCCGGGAGGGAATGAGCAGTTCTTC.

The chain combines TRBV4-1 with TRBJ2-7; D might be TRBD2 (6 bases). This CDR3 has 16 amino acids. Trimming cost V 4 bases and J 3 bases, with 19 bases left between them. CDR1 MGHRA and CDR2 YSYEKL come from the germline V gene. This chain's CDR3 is CASSPLRARGYYEQYF. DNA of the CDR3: TGCGCCAGCAGCCCACTCCGGGCGCGGGGATACTACGAGCAGTACTTC.

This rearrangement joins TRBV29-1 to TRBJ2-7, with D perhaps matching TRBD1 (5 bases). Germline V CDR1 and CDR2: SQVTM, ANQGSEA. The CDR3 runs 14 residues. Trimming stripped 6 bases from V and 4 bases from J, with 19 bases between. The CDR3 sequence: CSVADTQGAYEQYF. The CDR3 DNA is TGCAGCGTGGCGGATACCCAGGGCGCTTACGAGCAGTACTTC.

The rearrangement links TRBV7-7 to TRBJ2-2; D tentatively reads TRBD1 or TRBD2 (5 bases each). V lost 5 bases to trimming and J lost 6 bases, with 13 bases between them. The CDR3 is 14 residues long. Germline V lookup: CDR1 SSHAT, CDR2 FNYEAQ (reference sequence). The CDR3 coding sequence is TGTGCCAGCAGCCGGGACCTTATTGCCGGGGAGCTGTTTTTT. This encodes CASSRDLIAGELFF.

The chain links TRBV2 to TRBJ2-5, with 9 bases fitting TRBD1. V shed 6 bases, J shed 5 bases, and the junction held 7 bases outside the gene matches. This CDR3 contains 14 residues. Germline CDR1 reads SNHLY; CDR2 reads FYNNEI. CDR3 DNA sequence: TGTGCCAGCAGAGGGGACAGGGAGCGGGAGACCCAGTACTTC. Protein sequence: CASRGDRERETQYF.

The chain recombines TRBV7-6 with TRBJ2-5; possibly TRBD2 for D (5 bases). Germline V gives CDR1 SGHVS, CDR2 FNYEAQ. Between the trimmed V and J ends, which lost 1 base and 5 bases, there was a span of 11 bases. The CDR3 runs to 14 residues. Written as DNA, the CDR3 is TGTGCCAGCAGCTTAGTCGTCAGAGGGGAGACCCAGTACTTC. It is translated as CASSLVVRGETQYF.

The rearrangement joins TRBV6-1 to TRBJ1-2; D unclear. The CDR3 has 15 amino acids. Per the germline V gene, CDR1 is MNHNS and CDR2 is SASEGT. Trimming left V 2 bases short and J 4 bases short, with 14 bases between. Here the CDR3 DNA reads TGTGCCAGCAGTGAATCATCGAGGCTCGGCTATGGCTACACCTTC. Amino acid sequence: CASSESSRLGYGYTF.

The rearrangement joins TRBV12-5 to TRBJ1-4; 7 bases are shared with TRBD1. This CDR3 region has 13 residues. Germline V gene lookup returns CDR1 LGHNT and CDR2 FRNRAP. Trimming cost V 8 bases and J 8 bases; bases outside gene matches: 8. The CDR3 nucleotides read TGTGCTAGTAATAGGGGGCTGGGCGAAAAACTGTTTTTT. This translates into CASNRGLGEKLFF.

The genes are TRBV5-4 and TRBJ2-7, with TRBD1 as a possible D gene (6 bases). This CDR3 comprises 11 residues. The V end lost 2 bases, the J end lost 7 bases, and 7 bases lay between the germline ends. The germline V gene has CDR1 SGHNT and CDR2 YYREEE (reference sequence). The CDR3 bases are TGTGCCAGCAGCTTAACAGGGGAGCAGTACTTC. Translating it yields CASSLTGEQYF.

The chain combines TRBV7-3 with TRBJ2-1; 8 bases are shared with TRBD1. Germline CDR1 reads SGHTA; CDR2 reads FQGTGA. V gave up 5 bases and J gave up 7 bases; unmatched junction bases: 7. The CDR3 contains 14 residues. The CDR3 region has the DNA TGTGCCAGCAGCCCAAACAGGGGGATGAATGAGCAGTTCTTC. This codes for CASSPNRGMNEQFF.

CDR3 region: CASSRGLRWTQYF. The CDR3, as DNA: TGTGCCAGCAGCCGGGGACTTCGGTGGACCCAGTACTTC. The chain has TRBV11-2 and TRBJ2-5, with TRBD2 as a possible D gene (6 bases). CDR1 and CDR2 (germline): SGHAT, FQNNGV. The CDR3 runs 13 residues. Trimming took off 5 bases at V and 7 bases at J, with 14 bases between the two ends. The whole variable domain, remainder taken from reference TRBV11-2 and TRBJ2-5, is EAGVAQSPRYKIIEKRQSVAFWCNPISGHATLYWYQQILGQGPKLLIQFQNNGVVDDSQLPKDRFSAERLKGVDSTLKIQPAKLEDSAVYLCASSRGLRWTQYFGPGTRLLVL.

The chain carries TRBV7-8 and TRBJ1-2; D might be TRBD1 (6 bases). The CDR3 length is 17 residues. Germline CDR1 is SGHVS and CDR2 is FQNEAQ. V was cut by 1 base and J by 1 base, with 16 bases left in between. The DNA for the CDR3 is TGTGCCAGCAGCTTAGGACGGGGGCTAACGTTTAACTATGGCTACACCTTC. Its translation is CASSLGRGLTFNYGYTF.

CDR3 in amino acids: CASSRVGQYEQYF. The CDR3 nucleotides read TGCGCCAGCAGCCGGGTGGGACAATACGAGCAGTACTTC. The chain links TRBV5-1 to TRBJ2-7, with TRBD1 as a possible D gene (6 bases). Trimming removed 4 bases at V and 4 bases at J, with 12 bases between. CDR3 length: 13 amino acids. Germline lookup yields CDR1 SGHRS and CDR2 YFSETQ. The full variable domain, its missing parts supplied by reference TRBV5-1 and TRBJ2-7, is KAGVTQTPRYLIKTRGQQVTLSCSPISGHRSVSWYQQTPGQGLQFLFEYFSETQRNKGNFPGRFSGRQFSNSRSEMNVSTLELGDSALYLCASSRVGQYEQYFGPGTRLTVT.

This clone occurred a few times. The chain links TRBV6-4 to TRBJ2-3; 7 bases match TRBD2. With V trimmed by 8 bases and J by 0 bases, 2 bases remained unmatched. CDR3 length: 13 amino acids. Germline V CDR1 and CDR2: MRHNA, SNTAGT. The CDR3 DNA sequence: TGTGCCAGCTCGGGGGGTAGCACAGATACGCAGTATTTT. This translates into CASSGGSTDTQYF.

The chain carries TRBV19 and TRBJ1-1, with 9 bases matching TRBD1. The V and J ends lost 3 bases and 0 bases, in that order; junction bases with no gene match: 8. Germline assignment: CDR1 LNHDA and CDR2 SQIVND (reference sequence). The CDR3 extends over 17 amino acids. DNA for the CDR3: TGTGCCAGTAGTATGGCTCGGACAGGGGTCTTGAACACTGAAGCTTTCTTT. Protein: CASSMARTGVLNTEAFF.

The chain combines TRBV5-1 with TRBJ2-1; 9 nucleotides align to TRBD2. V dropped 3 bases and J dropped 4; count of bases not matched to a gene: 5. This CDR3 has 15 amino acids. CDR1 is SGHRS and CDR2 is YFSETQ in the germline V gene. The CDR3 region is CASSSGGGAYNEQFF. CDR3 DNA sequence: TGCGCCAGCAGCTCGGGCGGGGGGGCGTACAATGAGCAGTTCTTC.

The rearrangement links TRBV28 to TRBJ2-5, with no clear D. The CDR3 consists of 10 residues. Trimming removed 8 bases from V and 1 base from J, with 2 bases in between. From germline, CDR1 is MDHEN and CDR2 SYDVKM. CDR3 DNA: TGTGCCAGCCTCCAAGAGACCCAGTACTTC. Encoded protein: CASLQETQYF. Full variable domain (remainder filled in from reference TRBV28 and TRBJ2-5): DVKVTQSSRYLVKRTGEKVFLECVQDMDHENMFWYRQDPGLGLRLIYFSYDVKMKEKGDIPEGYSVSREKKERFSLILESASTNQTSMYLCASLQETQYFGPGTRLLVL.